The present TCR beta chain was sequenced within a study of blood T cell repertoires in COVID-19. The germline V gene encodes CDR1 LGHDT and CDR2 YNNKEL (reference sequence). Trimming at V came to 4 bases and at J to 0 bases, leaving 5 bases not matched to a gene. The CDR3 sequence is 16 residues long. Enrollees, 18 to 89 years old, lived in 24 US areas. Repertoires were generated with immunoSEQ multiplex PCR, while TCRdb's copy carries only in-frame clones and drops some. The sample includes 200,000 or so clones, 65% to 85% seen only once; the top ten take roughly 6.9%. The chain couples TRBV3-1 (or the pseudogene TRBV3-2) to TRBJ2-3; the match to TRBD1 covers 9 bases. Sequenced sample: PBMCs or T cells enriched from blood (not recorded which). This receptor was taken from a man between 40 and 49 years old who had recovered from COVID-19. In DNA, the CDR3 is TGTGCCAGCAGCCCCCGGACAGGGGCTAGCACAGATACGCAGTATTTT. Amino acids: CASSPRTGASTDTQYF.